Detailed here is one T cell receptor beta chain. Its cognate antigen has yet to be identified. Per-nucleotide qualities are absent, and no much larger clonotype sits a single base away. This sample is drawn from a study of beta chain features in type 1 diabetes (dated by TCRdb to 2016 to 2018). About the study as a whole: Mean age, gender distribution, total cell number and subset yield were not different between patients and healthy donors. A total of over 95,000,000 sorted cells were examined across all samples, and RNA yield correlated strongly with the number of cells per subset. In the study, TCRB repertoires of sorted circulating CD4+ T cell subsets from recently diagnosed type 1 diabetes patients were compared with those of matched healthy donors. Naive and central memory subsets were obtained from all 30 or so donors, but regulatory and stem cell-like memory subsets were isolated from only 8 patients and roughly 8 healthy donors. Study-level results and caveats: At VDJ recombination sites, type 1 diabetes patients had fewer insertions and more deleted nucleotides, which implies abnormalities in thymic rearrangement. HLA sub-analyses involved small numbers of individuals, so any influence of HLA type on TCRB rearrangement remained unresolved. Sequencing cDNA rather than genomic DNA could over-represent highly expressing activated cells, although activation and CD3 levels did not differ between groups. Shorter templates might be favored by PCR, yet because patient and control samples were amplified and corrected together, any such skew would affect both groups equally. Naive, central memory and regulatory TCRB repertoires appeared to be more similar among patients than among healthy donors. A moderate but significant shortening of TCRB CDR3 length was observed in type 1 diabetes patients in all four CD4+ subsets.

The CDR3 covers 12 residues, taking in both the cysteine and the phenylalanine. Here the CDR3 DNA is all that survives: 36 bases in frame from base 1. For CDR1 and CDR2, the germline V gene lists MDHEN and SYDVKM. The V and J ends are trimmed by 5 bases and 5 bases, leaving 9 bases between them. A single peripheral blood draw of 95 to 150 mL on average was collected from each donor into heparinised tubes. A BD FACSAria II was used to sort naive, central memory, regulatory and stem cell-like memory CD4+ T cells with a panel that included CD45RO, CCR7, CD25, CD127, CD95 and CD27. All sorted populations exceeded 98% purity. PBMCs were isolated right away by Lymphoprep density gradient centrifugation and were stained directly, without culture. So that batch effects would be minimized, each experiment stained and sorted samples in pairs, pairing one healthy donor with one patient. The High Capacity cDNA Reverse Transcription Kit was used to reverse transcribe all of the isolated RNA, meaning that expressed TCRB transcripts were what got sequenced. Survey-depth immunoSEQ sequencing was performed on stem cell-like memory T cell samples, with an average of approximately 1 million total reads per sample. Sorted cells were lysed in RLT buffer, and RNA was extracted using DNase-treated RNeasy Micro or Mini kits according to cell number. Each cell subset was processed separately to prevent cross-contamination, with patient and healthy donor samples processed together. The immunoSEQ multiplex PCR was used to amplify TCRB sequences from cDNA, generating 87-bp fragments that spanned the CDR3 region. Amplicons were sequenced on the Illumina HiSeq platform. In the original analysis: PCR bias was computationally corrected using synthetic template baselines, reads within Hamming distance 2 were collapsed, and singletons that could not be merged were discarded. Reads were aligned against IMGT to assign V, D and J genes, CDR3 length and insertions or deletions at six rearrangement sites. Within each subset, clonotype counts were normalized to sorted cell number, and only after that were true diversity and Gini coefficients computed with the tcR R package. The overlap coefficient, calculated on TCRB nucleotide sequences, was used to measure repertoire sharing. TCRdb stores this immuneACCESS table with in-frame sequences only. Part of the clones is absent; in the studies checked, under half of the shortfall reflects unresolved V genes, and no reason is known for the rest. The DNA was the basis for D and trimming; V, J and clone size are from that table. This sample lists 110,000 or so clones; 40% were detected once. Around 0.07% of the sample comes from the top ten.

The V gene is TRBV28 and the J gene is TRBJ1-2; a tentative D call is TRBD1 (5 bases match). Source material: stem cell memory CD4+ T cells from blood. In the paper's terms, the cell subset or site label means: stem cell-like memory CD4+ T cells. The TCR comes from a woman aged 18-29 years in good health. The DNA sequence is TGTGCCAGCAGTCTCCCAGGGTATGGCTACACCTTC. Its coded protein is CASSLPGYGYTF.